Listed below are T cell receptor beta chains from one sample, sequenced in a study of shared clonotypes between healthy human individuals. Sequencing was performed with immunoSEQ multiplex PCR; in TCRdb, only in-frame clones are kept and a portion is missing. This table has more than 500,000 clones, 95% appearing once. The sample consisted of naive CD8+ T cells sorted from blood. These receptors all stem from a woman aged 25 to 39 in good health. Both conserved end residues are part of each CDR3. The order of the fields is clone size, V gene, D gene, J gene, CDR3 protein, CDR3 DNA. D genes are given only for firm matches. Clone size appears in some rows only: once, few, many, or a class for an expanded clone.

>once|TRBV6-5|TRBD2|TRBJ2-7
CASSWGGTYEQYF
TGTGCCAGCAGTTGGGGGGGAACCTACGAGCAGTACTTC
>-|TRBV11-2|-|TRBJ2-7
CASSLANYEQYF
TGTGCCAGCAGCTTAGCGAACTACGAGCAGTACTTC
>-|TRBV19|-|TRBJ2-1
CASSIVGAYNEQFF
TGTGCCAGTAGTATTGTAGGGGCTTACAATGAGCAGTTCTTC
>-|TRBV2|-|TRBJ1-2
CASSEVGRIYGYTF
TGTGCCAGCAGTGAAGTCGGGAGAATCTATGGCTACACCTTC
>-|TRBV19|-|TRBJ1-5
CASSIGFNQPQHF
TGTGCCAGTAGTATAGGCTTCAATCAGCCCCAGCATTTT
>once|TRBV5-4|TRBD2|TRBJ2-1
CASSLVSGRSNEQFF
TGTGCCAGCAGCTTGGTTAGCGGGAGGTCCAATGAGCAGTTCTTC
>-|TRBV29-1|-|TRBJ2-7
CSVEDRTSGYEQYF
TGCAGCGTTGAAGATCGCACGTCGGGGTACGAGCAGTACTTC
>few|TRBV27|-|TRBJ2-2
CASTFGDVTGELFF
TGTGCCAGCACCTTTGGGGATGTCACCGGGGAGCTGTTTTTT
>-|TRBV7-2|TRBD2|TRBJ2-2
CASSLVREGHTGELFF
TGTGCCAGCAGCTTAGTTAGGGAGGGCCATACCGGGGAGCTGTTTTTT
>-|TRBV6-4|-|TRBJ1-5
CASSDSDSQPQHF
TGTGCCAGCAGTGACTCGGACAGCCAGCCCCAGCATTTT
>few|TRBV4-1|-|TRBJ1-5
CASSQWDSNQPQHF
TGCGCCAGCAGCCAGTGGGACAGCAATCAGCCCCAGCATTTT
>-|TRBV5-6|-|TRBJ2-2
CASSHDRELFF
TGTGCCAGCAGCCACGACCGAGAGCTGTTTTTT
>once|TRBV6-6|-|TRBJ2-7
CASSLAYSSYEQYF
TGTGCCAGCAGCCTCGCGTATAGCTCCTACGAGCAGTACTTC
>-|TRBV27|-|TRBJ1-4
CASSLFVGPNEKLFF
TGTGCCAGCAGTTTATTTGTGGGACCCAATGAAAAACTGTTTTTT
>-|TRBV2|-|TRBJ2-1
CASSERSVSYNEQFF
TGTGCCAGCAGTGAGCGTAGCGTGTCCTACAATGAGCAGTTCTTC
>-|TRBV10-3|TRBD1|TRBJ1-2
CAIRQGDYGYTF
TGTGCCATCCGACAGGGAGATTATGGCTACACCTTC
>-|TRBV5-8|-|TRBJ1-1
CASTPYQGLMNTEAFF
TGTGCCAGCACCCCATACCAAGGCCTTATGAACACTGAAGCTTTCTTT
>-|TRBV10-3|-|TRBJ1-1
CAISDHKVGDIHTEAFF
TGTGCCATCAGTGATCATAAGGTTGGAGACATTCACACTGAAGCTTTCTTT
>-|TRBV30|TRBD1|TRBJ2-7
CAWSTGGRYEQYF
TGTGCCTGGAGTACAGGGGGCAGGTACGAGCAGTACTTC
>-|TRBV28|-|TRBJ2-7
CASSPSAHSSYEQYF
TGTGCCAGCAGTCCCAGCGCCCATAGCTCCTACGAGCAGTACTTC
>-|TRBV7-9|-|TRBJ2-1
CASSLVGDVSYNEQFF
TGTGCCAGCAGCTTAGTAGGGGATGTCTCCTACAATGAGCAGTTCTTC
>-|TRBV5-5|-|TRBJ1-2
CASSLDRQGTGPDGYTF
TGTGCCAGCAGCTTGGATAGGCAGGGGACGGGTCCGGATGGCTACACCTTC
>-|TRBV2|-|TRBJ1-1
CASSEGERAFF
TGTGCCAGCAGTGAGGGCGAGCGGGCTTTCTTT
>-|TRBV19|TRBD1|TRBJ1-5
CASSIVSGTAEFYSNQPQHF
TGTGCCAGTAGTATAGTATCCGGGACAGCAGAGTTTTATAGCAATCAGCCCCAGCATTTT
>-|TRBV28|-|TRBJ1-5
CASSRAENSNQPQHF
TGTGCCAGCAGCCGGGCCGAGAATAGCAATCAGCCCCAGCATTTT
>-|TRBV29-1|-|TRBJ2-7
CSVETGSSYEQYF
TGCAGCGTTGAAACAGGGAGCTCCTACGAGCAGTACTTC
>-|TRBV20-1|-|TRBJ2-1
CSARWRNEQFF
TGCAGTGCTAGATGGAGGAATGAGCAGTTCTTC
>-|TRBV19|-|TRBJ1-2
CASGGDNYGYTF
TGTGCCAGCGGGGGAGATAACTATGGCTACACCTTC
>-|TRBV7-9|-|TRBJ2-7
CASSPGGLYEQYF
TGTGCCAGCAGTCCAGGAGGCCTCTACGAGCAGTACTTC
>-|TRBV4-1|TRBD1|TRBJ1-3
CASSLLRGQSGNTIYF
TGCGCCAGCAGCCTCCTGAGGGGGCAGAGTGGAAACACCATATATTTT
>-|TRBV21-1|-|TRBJ2-7
CASSKEGGGPYEQYF
TGTGCCAGCAGCAAAGAGGGGGGAGGGCCCTACGAGCAGTACTTC
>-|TRBV2|TRBD1|TRBJ2-7
CASSESRDRDYEQYF
TGTGCCAGCAGTGAAAGCCGAGACAGGGACTACGAGCAGTACTTC
>once|TRBV5-1|TRBD2|TRBJ2-7
CASSPGTSGRVSDEQYF
TGCGCCAGCAGTCCCGGGACTAGCGGGAGAGTGTCGGACGAGCAGTACTTC
>-|TRBV28|-|TRBJ2-7
CASSLISVGQYF
TGTGCCAGCAGTCTAATTAGCGTGGGGCAGTACTTC
>-|TRBV28|TRBD1|TRBJ2-3
CASSSTDRAVGTDTQYF
TGTGCCAGCAGTTCAACTGACAGGGCGGTGGGCACAGATACGCAGTATTTT
>once|TRBV10-3|-|TRBJ2-7
CAISDQERSSYEQYF
TGTGCCATCAGTGACCAGGAGAGGAGCTCCTACGAGCAGTACTTC
>-|TRBV11-3|-|TRBJ2-7
CASSEDRPPYEQYF
TGTGCCAGCAGCGAAGACAGACCTCCCTACGAGCAGTACTTC
>few|TRBV19|-|TRBJ1-2
CASSGKTLYGYTF
TGTGCCAGTAGTGGGAAAACCCTCTATGGCTACACCTTC
>-|TRBV28|TRBD2|TRBJ2-1
CASSFSLAAPYNEQFF
TGTGCCAGCAGTTTCTCTCTAGCGGCACCCTACAATGAGCAGTTCTTC
>-|TRBV29-1|-|TRBJ2-1
CSVVGSYNEQFF
TGCAGCGTTGTCGGCTCCTACAATGAGCAGTTCTTC
>-|TRBV29-1|-|TRBJ1-1
CSVGTTTEAFF
TGCAGCGTTGGGACTACCACTGAAGCTTTCTTT
>-|TRBV19|TRBD2|TRBJ2-1
CASSMALAGDYEQFF
TGTGCCAGTAGCATGGCCCTAGCGGGAGATTATGAGCAGTTCTTC
>-|TRBV11-1|TRBD2|TRBJ2-7
CASSLVGTSASYEQYF
TGTGCCAGCAGCTTAGTGGGGACTAGCGCGAGCTACGAGCAGTACTTC
>-|TRBV7-9|TRBD2|TRBJ2-3
CASSPRGGTDTQYF
TGTGCCAGCAGCCCCCGGGGGGGCACAGATACGCAGTATTTT
>-|TRBV5-1|TRBD1|TRBJ2-5
CASSLSGTGRFETQYF
TGCGCCAGCAGCTTGTCCGGGACAGGGAGGTTTGAGACCCAGTACTTC
>-|TRBV7-8|-|TRBJ2-7
CASSQDRRAYEQYF
TGTGCCAGCAGCCAGGACAGGAGGGCATACGAGCAGTACTTC
>-|TRBV5-6|-|TRBJ2-7
CASSLDYEQYF
TGTGCCAGCAGCTTGGACTACGAGCAGTACTTC
>-|TRBV5-1|-|TRBJ2-7
CASSPKQRGAHEQYF
TGCGCCAGCAGCCCCAAACAGAGGGGGGCCCACGAGCAGTACTTC
>once|TRBV19|TRBD1|TRBJ1-5
CASSAGTGRYQPQHF
TGTGCCAGTAGTGCTGGGACAGGGAGATATCAGCCCCAGCATTTT
>-|TRBV5-4|-|TRBJ2-3
CASSLGREPDTQYF
TGTGCCAGCAGCCTGGGCCGCGAGCCAGATACGCAGTATTTT
>-|TRBV6-1|TRBD2|TRBJ2-7
CASSERTSGYEQYF
TGTGCCAGCAGTGAAAGAACTAGCGGCTACGAGCAGTACTTC
>-|TRBV4-2|TRBD2|TRBJ2-1
CASSETSGRLYNEQFF
TGTGCCAGCAGCGAAACTAGCGGGAGGCTTTACAATGAGCAGTTCTTC
>-|TRBV2|TRBD1|TRBJ2-7
CAIQSWTGLTYEQYF
TGTGCCATCCAATCTTGGACAGGCCTAACCTACGAGCAGTACTTC
>-|TRBV7-8|TRBD2|TRBJ2-5
CASSPGTSGRTRETQYF
TGTGCCAGCAGCCCCGGGACTAGCGGGAGAACTCGCGAGACCCAGTACTTC
>-|TRBV29-1|-|TRBJ2-7
CSASPGAFGYEQYF
TGCAGCGCTTCTCCGGGAGCCTTCGGTTACGAGCAGTACTTC